One T cell receptor beta chain is described in this entry. Original processing notes: Estimated nucleated cell counts came from reference gene primer amplification. Assay used: immunoSEQ multiplex PCR; TCRdb lists only in-frame clones, some missing. V and J calls and clone size are as listed in that table; D and trimming were resolved from the DNA. The sample holds under 60,000 clones, 90% seen once. These data belong to a study of blood T cell repertoires in COVID-19. Study overall: Specimens from acute and convalescent COVID-19 originated in the United States, Italy and Spain. The cDNA or gDNA used as material had been derived from T cells, B-cell-depleted T cells, or PBMCs.

Germline CDR1 and CDR2: SQVTM and ANQGSEA. The CDR3 length is 17 residues. Trimming at V came to 6 bases and at J to 1 base, leaving 9 bases not matched to a gene. This sequence originates from a man aged 50 to 60 with acute or convalescent COVID-19. J is TRBJ2-3 and V is TRBV29-1, with 14 bases lining up with TRBD2. What was sequenced was peripheral blood. CDR3 in DNA: TGCAGCGTATCCGGGACTAGCGGGAGTCTTGGCACAGATACGCAGTATTTT. This gives the protein CSVSGTSGSLGTDTQYF.